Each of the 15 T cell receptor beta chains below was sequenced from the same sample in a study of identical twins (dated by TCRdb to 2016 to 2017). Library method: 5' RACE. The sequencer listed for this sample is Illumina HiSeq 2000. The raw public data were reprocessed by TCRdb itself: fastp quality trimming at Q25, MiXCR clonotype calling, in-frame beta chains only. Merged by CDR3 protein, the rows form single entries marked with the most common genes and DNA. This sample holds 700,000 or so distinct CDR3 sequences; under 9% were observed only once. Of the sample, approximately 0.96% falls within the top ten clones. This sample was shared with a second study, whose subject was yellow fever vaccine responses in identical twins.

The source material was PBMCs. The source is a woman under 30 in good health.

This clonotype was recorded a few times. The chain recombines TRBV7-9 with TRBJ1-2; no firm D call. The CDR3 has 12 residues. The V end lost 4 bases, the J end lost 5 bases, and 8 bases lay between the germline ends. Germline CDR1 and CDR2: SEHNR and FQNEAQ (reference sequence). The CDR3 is CASSSVTYGYTF. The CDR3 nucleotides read TGTGCCAGCAGCTCCGTAACATATGGCTACACCTTC.

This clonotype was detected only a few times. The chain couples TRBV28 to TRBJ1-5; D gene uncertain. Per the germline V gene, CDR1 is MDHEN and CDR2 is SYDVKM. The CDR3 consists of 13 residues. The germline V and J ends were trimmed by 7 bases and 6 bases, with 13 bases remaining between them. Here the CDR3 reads CASTPSGIQPQHF. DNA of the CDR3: TGTGCCAGCACCCCTTCGGGGATTCAGCCCCAGCATTTT.

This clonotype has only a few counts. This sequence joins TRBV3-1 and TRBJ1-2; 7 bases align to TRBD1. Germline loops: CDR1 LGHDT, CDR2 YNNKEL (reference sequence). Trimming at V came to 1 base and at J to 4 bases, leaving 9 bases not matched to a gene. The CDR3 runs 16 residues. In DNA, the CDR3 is TGTGCCAGCAGCCAAGCCCGACAGGGAAGTAGCTATGGCTACACCTTC. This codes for CASSQARQGSSYGYTF.

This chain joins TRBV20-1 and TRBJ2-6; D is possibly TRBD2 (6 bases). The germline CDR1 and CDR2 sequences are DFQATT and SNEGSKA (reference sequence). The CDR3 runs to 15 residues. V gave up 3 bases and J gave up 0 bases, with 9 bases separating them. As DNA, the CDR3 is TGCAGTGCTAGCGGGAGAGGCTCTGGGGCCAACGTCCTGACTTTC. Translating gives CSASGRGSGANVLTF.

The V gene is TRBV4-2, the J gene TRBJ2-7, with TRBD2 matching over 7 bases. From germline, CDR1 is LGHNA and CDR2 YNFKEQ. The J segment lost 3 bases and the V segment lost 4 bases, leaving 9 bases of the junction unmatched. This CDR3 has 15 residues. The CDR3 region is CASSREVAGVYEQYF. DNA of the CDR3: TGTGCCAGCAGCCGTGAGGTCGCGGGAGTCTACGAGCAGTACTTC.

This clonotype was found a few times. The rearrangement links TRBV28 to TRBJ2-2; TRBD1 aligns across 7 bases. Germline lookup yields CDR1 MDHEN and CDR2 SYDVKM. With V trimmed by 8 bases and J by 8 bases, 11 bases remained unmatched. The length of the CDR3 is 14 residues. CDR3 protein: CASYTDRLGGELFF. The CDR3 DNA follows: TGTGCCAGCTACACGGACAGGCTCGGAGGGGAGCTGTTTTTT.

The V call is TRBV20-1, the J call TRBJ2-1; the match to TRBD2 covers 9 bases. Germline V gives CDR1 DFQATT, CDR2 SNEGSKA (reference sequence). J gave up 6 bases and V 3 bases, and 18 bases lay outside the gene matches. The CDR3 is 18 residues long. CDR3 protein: CSARARLAVHIPFNEQFF. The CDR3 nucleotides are TGCAGTGCTAGGGCCCGACTAGCGGTACACATCCCCTTCAATGAGCAGTTCTTC.

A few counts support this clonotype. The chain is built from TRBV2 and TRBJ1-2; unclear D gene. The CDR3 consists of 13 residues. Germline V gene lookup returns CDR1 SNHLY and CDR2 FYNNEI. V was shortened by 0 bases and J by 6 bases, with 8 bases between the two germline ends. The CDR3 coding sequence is TGTGCCAGCAGTGAAGCCGAAGAGGATGGCTACACCTTC. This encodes CASSEAEEDGYTF. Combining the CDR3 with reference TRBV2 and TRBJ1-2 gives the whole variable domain EPEVTQTPSHQVTQMGQEVILRCVPISNHLYFYWYRQILGQKVEFLVSFYNNEISEKSEIFDDQFSVERPDGSNFTLKIRSTKLEDSAMYFCASSEAEEDGYTFGSGTRLTVV.

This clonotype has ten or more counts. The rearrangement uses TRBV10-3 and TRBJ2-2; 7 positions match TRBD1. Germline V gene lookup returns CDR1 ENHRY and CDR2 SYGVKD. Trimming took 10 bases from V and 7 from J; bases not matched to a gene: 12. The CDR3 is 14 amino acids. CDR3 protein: CATRPTGILGELFF. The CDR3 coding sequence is TGTGCCACGCGTCCGACAGGGATACTCGGGGAGCTGTTTTTT.

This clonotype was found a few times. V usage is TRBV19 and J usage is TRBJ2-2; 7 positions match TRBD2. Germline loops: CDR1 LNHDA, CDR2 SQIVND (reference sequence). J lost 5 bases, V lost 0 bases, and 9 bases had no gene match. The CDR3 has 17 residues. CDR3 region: CASSIEDSGLPTGELFF. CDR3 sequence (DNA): TGTGCCAGTAGTATAGAGGACTCGGGACTACCTACCGGGGAGCTGTTTTTT.

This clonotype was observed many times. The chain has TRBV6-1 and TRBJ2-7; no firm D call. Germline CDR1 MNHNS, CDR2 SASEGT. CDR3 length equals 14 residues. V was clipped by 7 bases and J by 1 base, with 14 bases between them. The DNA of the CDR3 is TGTGCCAGCAAAGGGAACGGCCCTTCCTACGAGCAGTACTTC. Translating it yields CASKGNGPSYEQYF.

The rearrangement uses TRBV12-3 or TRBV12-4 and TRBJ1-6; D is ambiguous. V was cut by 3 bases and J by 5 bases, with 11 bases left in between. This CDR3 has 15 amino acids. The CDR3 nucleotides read TGTGCCAGCAGTTTTGGGGTGGCGGATAATTCACCCCTCCACTTT. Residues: CASSFGVADNSPLHF.

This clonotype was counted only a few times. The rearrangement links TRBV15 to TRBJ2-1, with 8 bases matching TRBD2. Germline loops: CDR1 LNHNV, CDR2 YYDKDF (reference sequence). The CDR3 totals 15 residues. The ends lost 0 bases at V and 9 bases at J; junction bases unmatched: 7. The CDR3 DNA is TGTGCCACCAGCAGAGATCTCGGTAGCGGGGCTGAGCAGTTCTTC. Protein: CATSRDLGSGAEQFF.

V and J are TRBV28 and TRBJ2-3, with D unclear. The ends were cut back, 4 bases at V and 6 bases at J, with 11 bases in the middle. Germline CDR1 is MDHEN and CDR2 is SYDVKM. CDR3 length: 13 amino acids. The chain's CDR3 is CASSSRYVDTQYF. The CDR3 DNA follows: TGTGCCAGCAGTTCCCGATATGTGGATACGCAGTATTTT.

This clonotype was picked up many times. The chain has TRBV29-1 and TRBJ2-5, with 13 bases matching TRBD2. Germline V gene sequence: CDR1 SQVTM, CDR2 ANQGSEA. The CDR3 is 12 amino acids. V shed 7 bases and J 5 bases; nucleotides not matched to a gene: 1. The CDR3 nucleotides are TGCAGCGCGGGACTAGCGGGGGAGACCCAGTACTTC. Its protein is CSAGLAGETQYF.